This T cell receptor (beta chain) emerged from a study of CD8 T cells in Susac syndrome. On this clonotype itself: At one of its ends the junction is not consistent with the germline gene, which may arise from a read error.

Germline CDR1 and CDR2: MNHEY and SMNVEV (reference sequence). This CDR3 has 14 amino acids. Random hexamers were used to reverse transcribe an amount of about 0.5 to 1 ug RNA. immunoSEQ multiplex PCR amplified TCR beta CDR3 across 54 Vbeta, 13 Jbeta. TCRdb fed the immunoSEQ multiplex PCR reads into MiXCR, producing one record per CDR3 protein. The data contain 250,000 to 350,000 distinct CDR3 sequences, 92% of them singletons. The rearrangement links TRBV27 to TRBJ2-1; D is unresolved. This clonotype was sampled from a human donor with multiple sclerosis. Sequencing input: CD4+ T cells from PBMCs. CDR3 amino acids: CASSLTAAYTEQFF. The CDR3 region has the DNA TGTGCCAGCAGTTTAACCGCCGCCTACACTGAGCAGTTCTTC.